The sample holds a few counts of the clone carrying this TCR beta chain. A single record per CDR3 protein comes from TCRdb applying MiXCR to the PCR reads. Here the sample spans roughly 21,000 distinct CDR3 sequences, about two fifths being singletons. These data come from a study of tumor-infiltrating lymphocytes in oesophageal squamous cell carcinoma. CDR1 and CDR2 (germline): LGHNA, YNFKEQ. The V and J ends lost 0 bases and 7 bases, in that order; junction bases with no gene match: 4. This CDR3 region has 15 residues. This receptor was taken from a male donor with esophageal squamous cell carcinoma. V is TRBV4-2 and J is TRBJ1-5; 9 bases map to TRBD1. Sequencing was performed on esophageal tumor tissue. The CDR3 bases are TGTGCCAGCAGCCAAGAAGGGACAGGGAAGCAGCCCCAGCATTTT. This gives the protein CASSQEGTGKQPQHF.